The 18 T cell receptor beta chains presented below share a single source sample, sequenced in a study of cytomegalovirus exposure and HLA in healthy donors. Produced via immunoSEQ multiplex PCR; TCRdb's table is partial and in-frame only. The table lists 71,000 or so clones, approximately 93% of them singletons, with 2.1% in the top ten. Sequences were obtained from PBMCs. The source of these receptors is a woman aged 18-35 years in good health and CMV-seronegative.

This chain connects TRBV30 to TRBJ2-6; D gene unclear. Germline values: CDR1 GTSNPN, CDR2 SVGIG (reference sequence). This CDR3 region has 13 residues. V shed 0 bases and J shed 4 bases, with 4 bases lying between them. In nucleotides, the CDR3 is TGTGCCTGGAGTGTACAGGGGGCCAACGTCCTGACTTTC. Encoded protein: CAWSVQGANVLTF.

This clone was counted once. The chain carries TRBV6-4 and TRBJ2-5, with a tentative D call TRBD1 (6 bases). Germline loops: CDR1 MRHNA, CDR2 SNTAGT. CDR3 length: 13 amino acids. With 6 bases removed from V and 2 bases from J, the gap between germline ends came to 10 bases. CDR3 amino acids: CASRVRGQETQYF. For the CDR3, the DNA is TGTGCCAGCAGAGTGAGGGGGCAAGAGACCCAGTACTTC.

The CDR3 nucleotides read TGTGCCAGCAGCCCGCCGGACTCGTCACACTATGGCTACACCTTC. It encodes CASSPPDSSHYGYTF. V and J are TRBV5-4 and TRBJ1-2; D remains unclear. Trimming left V 4 bases short and J 3 bases short, with 16 bases between. In germline, CDR1 is SGHNT, CDR2 YYREEE (reference sequence). The CDR3 spans 15 residues.

This chain connects TRBV27 to TRBJ2-5; 8 nucleotides align to TRBD1. Losses at the gene ends were 7 bases for V and 5 bases for J; bases not matched to a gene: 6. Looked up from germline, CDR1 is MNHEY and CDR2 is SMNVEV (reference sequence). This CDR3 has 13 amino acids. DNA of the CDR3: TGTGCCAGCAAACAGGGGGTACTGGAGACCCAGTACTTC. Amino acid sequence: CASKQGVLETQYF.

V gene TRBV5-1 combines with J gene TRBJ2-7; TRBD1 agrees at 12 bases. This CDR3 contains 15 residues. V shed 4 bases, J shed 6 bases, and the junction held 8 bases outside the gene matches. Germline CDR1 reads SGHRS; CDR2 reads YFSETQ. CDR3: CASSHGTGGASEQYF. The CDR3 DNA reads as TGCGCCAGCAGCCACGGGACAGGGGGCGCGTCCGAGCAGTACTTC.

This clone was counted a single time. CDR3 DNA sequence: TGCGCCAGCAGCTTCGATTACTGGAACACTGAAGCTTTCTTT. It specifies CASSFDYWNTEAFF. The chain couples TRBV5-1 to TRBJ1-1; D gene ambiguous. Trimming took off 2 bases at V and 1 base at J, with 9 bases between the two ends. The CDR3 extends over 14 amino acids. Germline values: CDR1 SGHRS, CDR2 YFSETQ. Complete variable domain (other parts from reference TRBV5-1 and TRBJ1-1): KAGVTQTPRYLIKTRGQQVTLSCSPISGHRSVSWYQQTPGQGLQFLFEYFSETQRNKGNFPGRFSGRQFSNSRSEMNVSTLELGDSALYLCASSFDYWNTEAFFGQGTRLTVV.

V gene TRBV19 combines with J gene TRBJ2-1; 7 bases fit TRBD2. The germline CDR1 and CDR2 sequences are LNHDA and SQIVND (reference sequence). This CDR3 has 14 residues. V shed 5 bases, J shed 8 bases, and the junction held 9 bases outside the gene matches. The CDR3 loop reads CASSAGGSWDEQFF. In nucleotides, the CDR3 is TGTGCCAGTAGTGCGGGCGGGAGCTGGGATGAGCAGTTCTTC.

The chain recombines TRBV5-6 with TRBJ2-2, with 10 bases identical to TRBD2. V lost 0 bases to trimming and J lost 4 bases; unmatched junction nucleotides: 6. This CDR3 spans 17 amino acids. Germline CDR1 reads SGHDT; CDR2 reads YYEEEE. DNA of the CDR3: TGTGCCAGCAGCTTGGCATTGAGCGGGGGGGCCACCGGGGAGCTGTTTTTT. This encodes CASSLALSGGATGELFF.

The chain employs TRBV4-1 and TRBJ2-7; D perhaps matches TRBD2 (5 bases). CDR3 length: 13 amino acids. Germline-derived CDR1 and CDR2 are MGHRA and YSYEKL. V was cut by 6 bases and J by 3 bases, with 12 bases left in between. For the CDR3, the DNA is TGCGCCAGCAGTCGTCAAGAGGGCTACGAGCAGTACTTC. This translates into CASSRQEGYEQYF.

The chain links TRBV5-6 to TRBJ2-2; D possibly corresponds to TRBD1 (5 bases). CDR3 length equals 15 residues. CDR1 and CDR2 from the germline V gene are SGHDT and YYEEEE. V was trimmed by 3 bases and J by 7 bases, leaving 16 bases between them. In DNA, the CDR3 is TGTGCCAGCAGCTACCGGGCCAGGGCCCTCGGGGAGCTGTTTTTT. It specifies CASSYRARALGELFF.

The gene calls are TRBV5-6 and TRBJ1-1; D perhaps matches TRBD1 (5 bases). CDR1 SGHDT and CDR2 YYEEEE come from the germline V gene. This CDR3 region has 16 residues. Deletions cut 6 bases from V and 5 bases from J, with 23 bases between. The CDR3 DNA reads TGTGCCAGCAACCCCGACCAGGGCAGTCATTTGACTGAAGCTTTCTTT. Its protein product is CASNPDQGSHLTEAFF.

The chain joins TRBV27 to TRBJ2-7; perhaps TRBD2 as D (6 bases). The germline CDR1 and CDR2 sequences are MNHEY and SMNVEV (reference sequence). V lost 3 bases, J lost 2 bases, and 11 bases lay in between. The CDR3 is 14 amino acids. CDR3 bases: TGTGCCAGCAGTTTTGCGGGGCCACCCTACGAGCAGTACTTC. This codes for CASSFAGPPYEQYF.

This chain joins TRBV15 and TRBJ2-1, with 8 bases aligning to TRBD1. The CDR3 loop spans 17 amino acids. Trimming removed 0 bases from V and 4 bases from J; junction bases left unmatched: 8. CDR1 LNHNV and CDR2 YYDKDF come from the germline V gene (reference sequence). CDR3 sequence: CATSRDLLQGAYNEQFF. The CDR3 nucleotides read TGTGCCACCAGCAGAGATCTCTTGCAGGGGGCTTACAATGAGCAGTTCTTC.

In nucleotides, the CDR3 is TGTGCCAGTAGTAGAAGGACAGGCAACACAGATACGCAGTATTTT. Protein: CASSRRTGNTDTQYF. This sequence joins TRBV19 and TRBJ2-3; 7 positions match TRBD1. Per germline, CDR1 LNHDA and CDR2 SQIVND (reference sequence). J lost 2 bases, V lost 4 bases, and 6 bases had no gene match. The CDR3 extends over 15 amino acids.

This chain uses TRBV7-2 with TRBJ2-5; TRBD1 matches 9 bases. The CDR3 is made up of 15 amino acids. Per germline, CDR1 SGHTA and CDR2 FQGNSA. The V and J ends lost 5 bases and 5 bases, in that order; junction bases with no gene match: 9. Written as DNA, the CDR3 is TGTGCCAGCAGCGTACCCGGGACAGGGAGGGAGACCCAGTACTTC. Its protein product is CASSVPGTGRETQYF.

J is TRBJ1-1 and V is TRBV5-1; TRBD1 aligns across 10 bases. The germline CDR1 and CDR2 sequences are SGHRS and YFSETQ. Losses at the gene ends were 3 bases for V and 6 bases for J; bases not matched to a gene: 5. This CDR3 has 14 amino acids. CDR3 sequence reads: CASSSPGQGSEAFF. CDR3 DNA sequence: TGCGCCAGCAGCTCACCGGGACAGGGGTCTGAAGCTTTCTTT. The complete variable domain, with remaining parts taken from reference TRBV5-1 and TRBJ1-1, reads KAGVTQTPRYLIKTRGQQVTLSCSPISGHRSVSWYQQTPGQGLQFLFEYFSETQRNKGNFPGRFSGRQFSNSRSEMNVSTLELGDSALYLCASSSPGQGSEAFFGQGTRLTVV.

V gene TRBV5-1 combines with J gene TRBJ2-2, with TRBD2 identical over 9 bases. V lost 7 bases and J lost 1; bases outside the gene matches: 8. There are 16 residues in the CDR3. In germline, CDR1 is SGHRS, CDR2 YFSETQ. The CDR3 spells CASRESTSGNTGELFF. CDR3 nucleotide sequence: TGCGCCAGCCGGGAATCGACTAGCGGGAACACCGGGGAGCTGTTTTTT. Full variable domain (missing parts from reference TRBV5-1 and TRBJ2-2): KAGVTQTPRYLIKTRGQQVTLSCSPISGHRSVSWYQQTPGQGLQFLFEYFSETQRNKGNFPGRFSGRQFSNSRSEMNVSTLELGDSALYLCASRESTSGNTGELFFGEGSRLTVL.

CDR3 sequence: CASSLSGQGPGELFF. The CDR3 coding sequence is TGTGCCAGCAGCTTAAGCGGACAGGGTCCCGGGGAGCTGTTTTTT. The chain couples TRBV7-9 to TRBJ2-2; 8 bases align to TRBD1. The CDR3 is made up of 15 amino acids. The junction had 5 bases not matched to a gene; V was cut back by 2 bases and J by 6 bases. CDR1 is SEHNR and CDR2 is FQNEAQ in the germline V gene (reference sequence). Using reference TRBV7-9 and TRBJ2-2 for the parts outside the CDR3, the full variable domain is DTGVSQNPRHKITKRGQNVTFRCDPISEHNRLYWYRQTLGQGPEFLTYFQNEAQLEKSRLLSDRFSAERPKGSFSTLEIQRTEQGDSAMYLCASSLSGQGPGELFFGEGSRLTVL.